This entry describes one T cell receptor beta chain. Its antigen is currently unknown. This sample was included in a study of cytomegalovirus exposure and HLA in healthy donors. Findings and limits, study-wide: V- and J-gene trimming in TCR beta was tied to a missense DCLRE1C variant by an analysis performed later.

With 60 Vbeta and 13 Jbeta primers, the PCR was carried out. Sequencing used immunoSEQ multiplex PCR; TCRdb keeps in-frame clones, though not all of them. The sample consists of tens of thousands of clones, 55% to 70% of them appearing once. Germline V gene sequence: CDR1 ENHRY, CDR2 SYGVKD. V dropped 0 bases and J dropped 3 bases, with 11 bases sitting between them. This CDR3 is built from 15 residues. The receptor comes from a woman between 45 and 60 years old in good health and CMV-seropositive. What was sequenced was PBMCs. The rearrangement links TRBV10-3 to TRBJ1-1, with a possible D match to TRBD1 (6 bases). CDR3 nucleotides: TGTGCCATCAGTGAGTCGGGCAGGGGAGACACTGAAGCTTTCTTT. This gives the protein CAISESGRGDTEAFF.